Presented here are 3 T cell receptor beta chains from one specimen sequenced in a study of T-cell reconstitution after alpha-beta-depleted transplantation in children. As it was prepared, the TCRbeta library received unique molecular identifiers. TCRdb redid the calling of the PCR reads with MiXCR, one entry per CDR3 protein. The sample has around 700,000 distinct CDR3 sequences; around 13% are singletons. The specimen comprised PBMCs, sampled before TCRalphabeta/CD19-depleted stem cell transplant. All receptors derive from a girl aged 2 to 10 with congenital amegakaryocytic thrombocytopenia, due to receive a stem cell transplant.

This sequence joins TRBV20-1 and TRBJ2-5; 9 bases are a match to TRBD1. Germline V gene lookup returns CDR1 DFQATT and CDR2 SNEGSKA (reference sequence). This CDR3 contains 16 residues. V lost 0 bases, J lost 3 bases, and 8 bases stayed unmatched. The CDR3 nucleotides read TGCAGTGCTAGAGATTCCTGGCGGGACAGGGAAGAGACCCAGTACTTC. This codes for CSARDSWRDREETQYF.

This clonotype has more than one count but fewer than ten. The chain carries TRBV20-1 and TRBJ1-2; no reliable D call. The CDR3 sequence is 12 residues long. Per the germline V gene, CDR1 is DFQATT and CDR2 is SNEGSKA (reference sequence). The V end lost 6 bases, the J end lost 2 bases, and 10 bases lay between the germline ends. The CDR3, as DNA: TGCAGTGCCGCGCTCCAGAACTATGGCTACACCTTC. Its protein product is CSAALQNYGYTF.

This clonotype came up many times. The CDR3 is CSVEGAGGNTIYF. The CDR3 region has the DNA TGCAGCGTTGAAGGAGCCGGGGGAAACACCATATATTTT. The chain has TRBV29-1 and TRBJ1-3; D not certain. Between the trimmed V and J ends, which lost 1 base and 4 bases, there was a span of 8 bases. The CDR3 totals 13 residues. Looked up from germline, CDR1 is SQVTM and CDR2 is ANQGSEA.